A selection of T cell receptor beta chains follows, all from one sample in a study of blood T cell repertoires in COVID-19. Assay used: immunoSEQ multiplex PCR; TCRdb lists only in-frame clones, some missing. The table records about 220,000 clones, around 84% of them present only once. Sequenced: peripheral blood. These receptors were obtained from a man aged 25 to 40 with active or convalescent COVID-19. CDR3s include the opening cysteine and the closing phenylalanine or tryptophan. Each record gives: V gene, clone size, D gene, J gene, CDR3 protein, CDR3 DNA. D genes are given only for firm matches. Expanded clones get a size class; other rows say once, few or many, or leave the size out.

>TRBV28|NA|NA|TRBJ1-1
CASSSEGNTEAFF
TGTGCCAGCAGTTCCGAGGGGAACACTGAAGCTTTCTTT
>TRBV6-5|once|TRBD2|TRBJ2-7
CASSLAGVSEQYF
TGTGCCAGCAGTTTAGCGGGAGTAAGCGAGCAGTACTTC
>TRBV6-5|NA|TRBD1|TRBJ1-5
CASRTGTGGQPQHF
TGTGCCAGCAGGACCGGGACAGGGGGTCAGCCCCAGCATTTT
>TRBV2|NA|NA|TRBJ2-7
CASSENRYEQYF
TGTGCCAGCAGTGAAAATCGCTACGAGCAGTACTTC
>TRBV10-2|NA|TRBD2|TRBJ2-1
CASSKAGGADEQFF
TGCGCCAGCAGTAAAGCGGGAGGGGCCGATGAGCAGTTCTTC
>TRBV28|once|NA|TRBJ2-7
CASTRTAPYEQYF
TGTGCCAGCACCAGGACAGCACCCTACGAGCAGTACTTC
>TRBV28|NA|NA|TRBJ1-2
CASIQTGWGVYGYTF
TGTGCCAGCATACAAACGGGGTGGGGTGTCTATGGCTACACCTTC
>TRBV6-2/TRBV6-3|few|NA|TRBJ1-5
CASSYSLAPQHF
TGTGCCAGCAGTTACTCCTTGGCACCCCAGCATTTT
>TRBV4-3|few|NA|TRBJ2-7
CASSFGLSYEQYF
TGCGCCAGCAGCTTCGGACTCTCCTACGAGCAGTACTTC
>TRBV14|NA|TRBD2|TRBJ2-3
CASSQGFLAGGPTQYF
TGTGCCAGCAGCCAAGGTTTCCTAGCGGGGGGGCCTACGCAGTATTTT
>TRBV29-1|once|NA|TRBJ2-1
CSVGPLTDRSSYNEQFF
TGCAGCGTTGGGCCCCTAACTGACAGGAGCTCCTACAATGAGCAGTTCTTC
>TRBV3-1/TRBV3-2|NA|NA|TRBJ2-1
CASSQAASDYYNEQFF
TGTGCCAGCAGCCAAGCAGCTAGCGACTATTACAATGAGCAGTTCTTC
>TRBV7-8|NA|TRBD1|TRBJ2-1
CASSLQGTAYNEQFF
TGTGCCAGCAGCTTGCAGGGGACAGCCTACAATGAGCAGTTCTTC
>TRBV4-2|NA|TRBD1|TRBJ1-4
CASSQDRATNEKLFF
TGTGCCAGCAGCCAGGACAGGGCGACTAATGAAAAACTGTTTTTT
>TRBV7-9|few|NA|TRBJ1-2
CASSLSLIGANYGYTF
TGTGCCAGCAGCTTATCACTTATCGGGGCTAACTATGGCTACACCTTC
>TRBV30|NA|NA|TRBJ1-2
CAWSVQAHYGYTF
TGTGCCTGGAGTGTACAGGCCCACTATGGCTACACCTTC
>TRBV9|NA|NA|TRBJ1-3
CASSPPGQVGNTIYF
TGTGCCAGCAGCCCCCCGGGACAAGTTGGAAACACCATATATTTT
>TRBV6-2/TRBV6-3|NA|NA|TRBJ2-7
CASSYEVAEFYEQYF
TGTGCCAGCAGTTACGAGGTAGCGGAATTCTACGAGCAGTACTTC
>TRBV4-2|NA|TRBD1|TRBJ2-7
CASSQAGQAPSLYEQYF
TGTGCCAGCAGCCAAGCGGGACAGGCACCTTCCCTCTACGAGCAGTACTTC
>TRBV5-8|NA|TRBD2|TRBJ2-7
CASSLALGLASYEQYF
TGTGCCAGCAGCTTGGCTCTAGGACTAGCATCCTACGAGCAGTACTTC
>TRBV5-1|NA|NA|TRBJ1-1
CASSLSGMNTEAFF
TGCGCCAGCAGCTTGTCGGGTATGAACACTGAAGCTTTCTTT
>TRBV28|once|NA|TRBJ2-7
CASSIVRTSIAYEQYF
TGTGCCAGCAGCATCGTCAGGACATCCATTGCATACGAGCAGTACTTC
>TRBV23-1|NA|TRBD1|TRBJ1-2
CASSHPLQGDYGYTF
TGCGCCAGCAGTCACCCTTTACAGGGGGACTATGGCTACACCTTC
>TRBV4-3|once|TRBD1|TRBJ2-5
CASSQGTGGLGKQETQYF
TGCGCCAGCAGCCAGGGGACAGGGGGATTAGGCAAACAAGAGACCCAGTACTTC
>TRBV11-2|NA|TRBD2|TRBJ2-1
CASSLGGLAIHNEQFF
TGTGCCAGCAGCTTAGGGGGACTAGCGATTCACAATGAGCAGTTCTTC
>TRBV28|few|TRBD1|TRBJ2-7
CASTEGTGTGWGRRYF
TGTGCCAGCACCGAGGGAACCGGGACAGGGTGGGGGCGCAGGTACTTC
>TRBV24-1|NA|NA|TRBJ1-2
CATSPHTGFGYTF
TGTGCCACCAGCCCTCATACAGGGTTCGGCTACACCTTC
>TRBV19|NA|NA|TRBJ1-5
CASREIYSNQPQHF
TGTGCCAGTAGGGAGATATATAGCAATCAGCCCCAGCATTTT
>TRBV7-6|NA|TRBD1|TRBJ1-1
CASSPWTGQNTEAFF
TGTGCCAGCAGCCCGTGGACAGGTCAGAACACTGAAGCTTTCTTT
>TRBV27|NA|NA|TRBJ1-5
CASSISGYNQPQHF
TGTGCCAGCAGTATCTCAGGATACAATCAGCCCCAGCATTTT
>TRBV3-1/TRBV3-2|NA|TRBD1|TRBJ2-3
CASSQEGTADTQYF
TGTGCCAGCAGCCAAGAAGGGACAGCAGATACGCAGTATTTT
>TRBV4-3|NA|TRBD2|TRBJ2-7
CASSQMRAGGSYEQYF
TGCGCCAGCAGCCAAATGCGAGCGGGAGGGTCCTACGAGCAGTACTTC
>TRBV6-1|NA|NA|TRBJ2-1
CASSELAAYNEQFF
TGTGCCAGCAGTGAACTAGCAGCCTACAATGAGCAGTTCTTC
>TRBV2|NA|TRBD2|TRBJ2-3
CASRLAGGTDTQYF
TGTGCCAGCCGACTAGCGGGGGGCACAGATACGCAGTATTTT
>TRBV4-1|NA|TRBD2|TRBJ2-5
CASSQAGGRGRSQETQYF
TGCGCCAGCAGCCAAGCGGGAGGACGAGGGAGGAGCCAAGAGACCCAGTACTTC
>TRBV7-9|NA|NA|TRBJ1-2
CASSTVLYGYTF
TGTGCCAGCAGCACAGTCCTCTATGGCTACACCTTC
>TRBV27|NA|NA|TRBJ1-1
CASSLSWTVNTEAFF
TGTGCCAGCAGTTTATCTTGGACAGTGAACACTGAAGCTTTCTTT
>TRBV4-1|NA|TRBD1|TRBJ1-1
CASSPPTGGNTEAFF
TGCGCCAGCAGCCCCCCGACAGGGGGGAACACTGAAGCTTTCTTT